This T cell receptor (beta chain) was captured by sequencing in a study of PD-1 blockade in classical Hodgkin lymphoma (dated by TCRdb to 2020 to 2022). Broadly, across the study: Nivolumab dosing was 3 mg/kg intravenously every 2 weeks, continuing until either disease progression or unacceptable toxicity. The study used CyTOF and TCR beta sequencing to define a peripheral blood immune signature of response to PD-1 blockade in classical Hodgkin lymphoma.

Concerning this clone: Its antigen remains undetermined. Base quality data are lacking; no much larger clone is found one base away.

Genomic DNA was isolated using the Qiagen DNeasy kit from unsorted PBMCs as well as from negatively selected CD4+ and CD8+ fractions. TCR beta CDR3 regions were subjected to amplification by immunoSEQ multiplex PCR with primers that anneal to V and J segments. A synthetic immune receptor repertoire was used to minimize amplification bias, and any residual bias was removed computationally once sequencing was done. The paper's processing steps were these. Repertoire diversity was quantified as the Shannon entropy index using custom Python scripts. Unsorted, CD4+ and CD8+ repertoires were analyzed separately, except for combined analyses in which CD4+ and CD8+ sequences were merged in silico. Clonal expansion was defined as a frequency increase of at least 2-fold after treatment compared with C1D1, and clones undetected at baseline were assigned a pseudocount of 0.5. Clones with 0 or 1 copy at C1D1 were classified as singleton clones, and clones with 2 or more copies were classified as non-singleton clones. By matching protein sequences in sorted samples from the same patient, clones expanded in unsorted samples were annotated as CD4+, CD8+ or unknown. Diversity changes from C1D1 to C4D1 were tested in paired samples using Wilcoxon tests. The table comes from immuneACCESS by way of TCRdb, which keeps in-frame sequences with V and J called. Part of the clones is missing from these tables; in studies checked, under half for an unresolved V gene and the rest for unknown reasons. V and J calls and clone size come straight from that table; D and trimming were deduced from the DNA. This sample gives about 47,000 clones in total; approximately 80% of them show up just once. In total, the top ten clones hold 15% to 20% of the sample.

Per the publication, the time point label means: cycle 4 day 1 (C4D1), after more than five weeks of nivolumab. Every trial patient had relapsed following autologous stem cell transplantation, and prior brentuximab vedotin exposure was what differed among cohorts A, B and C. The trial cohort comprised a few dozen patients with relapsed/refractory classical Hodgkin lymphoma whose best overall responses were complete response, partial response or progressive disease. In the multi-cohort phase II CheckMate 205 trial, trial patients received single-agent nivolumab. An independent review committee assessed best overall response by applying the 2007 International Working Group response criteria. Trial PBMCs were collected immediately before nivolumab initiation (C1D1) and during therapy at cycle 2 day 1 and cycle 4 day 1. After peripheral blood was drawn into 8 mL Vacutainer Cell Preparation Tubes, PBMCs were isolated by centrifugation and then cryopreserved.

The germline V gene yields SGHRS for CDR1 and YFSETQ for CDR2. Including the terminal cysteine and phenylalanine, the CDR3 comprises 12 residues. The read is trimmed to its CDR3 DNA, 36 bases read in frame from base 1. The germline V and J ends show losses of 8 bases and 6 bases respectively, and no gene match explains 6 bases of the junction. Summary of the overall study and its limitations: Lower diversity was seen in patients whose nivolumab began less than 1 year after ASCT, and these patients were left out of later analyses so that immune reconstitution would not confound the results. The study covered only a single clinical trial cohort, and the causes of the repertoire differences, possibly disease activity or prior therapy, were still not defined. Among trial patients, those achieving complete response had baseline diversity similar to that of newly diagnosed patients, while diversity was significantly lower in partial responders and progressors. CD4+ but not CD8+ TCR diversity rose significantly by C4D1 (p=0.0027 vs p=0.16), most apparent in complete responders (p=0.02). Baseline TCR diversity was reported as lower in newly diagnosed patients than in healthy donors, and lower still in relapsed/refractory patients.

The TCR originated in a human donor with classical Hodgkin lymphoma. Specimen: peripheral blood mononuclear cells (PBMCs), collected before the fourth cycle of nivolumab. The sequence links TRBV5-1 to TRBJ1-1, and 8 junctional nucleotides match TRBD1. The encoded CDR3 is CASGTGEAEAFF. The sequenced DNA is TGCGCCAGTGGGACAGGCGAGGCTGAAGCTTTCTTT.